This T cell receptor (beta chain) was obtained from a study of T-cell reconstitution after alpha-beta-depleted transplantation in children. It was with unique molecular identifiers that the TCRbeta library was prepared. TCRdb independently ran MiXCR on the PCR reads; one entry per CDR3 protein. The sample lists a few hundred thousand distinct CDR3 sequences, about a tenth seen once, with around 2.5% in the top ten. With 5 bases removed from V and 1 base from J, the gap between germline ends came to 15 bases. Germline loops: CDR1 LNHNV, CDR2 YYDKDF (reference sequence). The CDR3 covers 16 residues. The material was PBMCs from the stem cell graft donor, obtained from the stem cell graft. The sequence was obtained from a human donor who donated a stem cell graft to a child with acute lymphoblastic leukemia. The J gene is TRBJ2-1, the V gene TRBV15; D gene unclear. The CDR3 bases are TGTGCCACCAGCTCCCGTTCGCCGAGGTCCTACAATGAGCAGTTCTTC. This translates into CATSSRSPRSYNEQFF. Supplemented by reference TRBV15 and TRBJ2-1, the full variable domain reads DAMVIQNPRYQVTQFGKPVTLSCSQTLNHNVMYWYQQKSSQAPKLLFHYYDKDFNNEADTPDNFQSRRPNTSFCFLDIRSPGLGDTAMYLCATSSRSPRSYNEQFFGPGTRLTVL.